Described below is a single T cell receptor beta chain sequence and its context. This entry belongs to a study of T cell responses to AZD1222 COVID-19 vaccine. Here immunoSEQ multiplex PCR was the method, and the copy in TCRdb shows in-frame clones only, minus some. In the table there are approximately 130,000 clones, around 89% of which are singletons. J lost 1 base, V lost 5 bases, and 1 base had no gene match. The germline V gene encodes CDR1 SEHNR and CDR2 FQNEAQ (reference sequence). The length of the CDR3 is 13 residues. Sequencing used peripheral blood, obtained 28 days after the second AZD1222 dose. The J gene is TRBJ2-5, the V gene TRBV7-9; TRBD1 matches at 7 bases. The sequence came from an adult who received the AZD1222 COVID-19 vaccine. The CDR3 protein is CASSRDSQETQYF. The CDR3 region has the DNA TGTGCCAGCAGCCGGGACAGCCAAGAGACCCAGTACTTC.